The 29 T cell receptor beta chains given below trace back to one sample, sequenced in a study of T cell repertoires in cytomegalovirus infection. Each CDR3 protein is one row after TCRdb ran MiXCR on the reads. The sample has hundreds of thousands of distinct CDR3 sequences, around 9.1% seen once; the top ten hold around 2.6%. The sequenced material came from PBMCs. The receptors shown here come from a human donor in good health (CMV status not recorded). Some clones in this sample may be carry-over from other donors' samples.

This clonotype was counted ten times or more. Written as DNA, the CDR3 is TGTGCTAGTGGGATCGGTGCAACTAATGAAAAACTGTTTTTT. This translates into CASGIGATNEKLFF. The V gene is TRBV12-5, the J gene TRBJ1-4; D call uncertain. The germline gives CDR1 LGHNT, CDR2 FRNRAP. Trimming cost V 6 bases and J 0 bases, with 8 bases left between them. The CDR3 is 14 residues long. The full variable domain, its missing parts supplied by reference TRBV12-5 and TRBJ1-4, is DARVTQTPRHKVTEMGQEVTMRCQPILGHNTVFWYRQTMMQGLELLAYFRNRAPLDDSGMPKDRFSAEMPDATLATLKIQPSEPRDSAVYFCASGIGATNEKLFFGSGTQLSVL.

This clonotype came up many times. The chain carries TRBV6-6 and TRBJ1-1, with 11 bases identical to TRBD1. The CDR3 length is 14 residues. V lost 5 bases, J lost 4 bases, and 3 bases stayed unmatched. Germline V gene lookup returns CDR1 MNHNY and CDR2 SVGAGI (reference sequence). The chain's CDR3 is CASSGDRGSTEAFF. In DNA form, the CDR3 reads TGTGCCAGCAGTGGGGACAGGGGGTCCACTGAAGCTTTCTTT.

This clonotype was detected ten times or more. The V and J genes are TRBV7-9 and TRBJ2-6, with 8 bases aligning to TRBD1. V shed 2 bases, J shed 0 bases, and the junction held 6 bases outside the gene matches. Germline CDR1 reads SEHNR; CDR2 reads FQNEAQ (reference sequence). CDR3 length equals 18 residues. CDR3 in DNA: TGTGCCAGCAGCTTAATTAGGACAGGGCGCTCTGGGGCCAACGTCCTGACTTTC. This translates into CASSLIRTGRSGANVLTF. Complete variable domain (other parts from reference TRBV7-9 and TRBJ2-6): DTGVSQNPRHKITKRGQNVTFRCDPISEHNRLYWYRQTLGQGPEFLTYFQNEAQLEKSRLLSDRFSAERPKGSFSTLEIQRTEQGDSAMYLCASSLIRTGRSGANVLTFGAGSRLTVL.

In its sample, this clonotype was seen many times. At one of its ends the junction is not consistent with the germline gene, which may arise from a read error. The chain combines TRBV7-3 with TRBJ2-6; maybe TRBD1 (5 bases). This CDR3 contains 16 residues. Germline CDR1 reads SGHTA; CDR2 reads FQGTGA. CDR3 bases: TGTGCCAGCAGCTCCGATTCGGGCTCTGGGGCCAACGTCCTGATTTTC. It yields the protein CASSSDSGSGANVLIF.

The CDR3 region has the DNA TGTGCCAGCAGTTTACCTACGGGCGAGCAGTACGTC. Translating it yields CASSLPTGEQYV. The chain recombines TRBV28 with TRBJ2-7; D remains ambiguous. CDR1 and CDR2 from the germline V gene are MDHEN and SYDVKM. The V end lost 2 bases, the J end lost 6 bases, and 8 bases lay between the germline ends. The CDR3 has 12 residues.

This clonotype has ten or more counts. The V and J genes are TRBV20-1 and TRBJ2-1; possible D gene TRBD2, 5 bases. The germline CDR1 and CDR2 sequences are DFQATT and SNEGSKA (reference sequence). Trimming stripped 6 bases from V and 6 bases from J, with 21 bases between. The CDR3 length is 15 residues. CDR3 nucleotide sequence: TGCAGTGCCGGGGTCCTAGCAGGAGCCCGCAATGAGCAGTTCTTC. It encodes CSAGVLAGARNEQFF.

The genes are TRBV2 and TRBJ1-1; D may be TRBD1 (5 bases). The CDR3 is 15 amino acids. V was clipped by 6 bases and J by 1 base, with 15 bases between them. Germline CDR1 reads SNHLY; CDR2 reads FYNNEI. This CDR3 is CASSHTGTTNTEAFF. CDR3 sequence (DNA): TGTGCCAGCAGCCATACCGGGACGACGAACACTGAAGCTTTCTTT.

Only a few counts were recorded for this clonotype. The chain has TRBV28 and TRBJ1-5; tentative D call: TRBD1 (6 bases). Trimming took 6 bases from V and 6 from J, leaving 15 bases between them. Germline-derived CDR1 and CDR2 are MDHEN and SYDVKM. This CDR3 has 14 amino acids. As DNA, the CDR3 is TGTGCCAGCAGCCTAGGAGGGGGGGTTCAGCCCCAGCATTTT. Translated, it gives CASSLGGGVQPQHF.

This clonotype was detected many times. The CDR3, as DNA: TGTGCCAGCAGTTGGCCCCAGGGAAGCAATCAGCCCCAGCATTTT. It yields the protein CASSWPQGSNQPQHF. The chain has TRBV6-2 or TRBV6-3 and TRBJ1-5, with TRBD1 as a possible D gene (5 bases). Trimming cost V 4 bases and J 1 base, with 11 bases left between them. The germline V gene has CDR1 MNHEY and CDR2 SVGEGT. This CDR3 is 15 amino acids long.

The rearrangement joins TRBV2 to TRBJ1-5, with D possibly being TRBD1 (5 bases). The germline V gene encodes CDR1 SNHLY and CDR2 FYNNEI. The CDR3 is 12 amino acids. V lost 4 bases and J lost 11, with 12 bases in between. CDR3 residues: CASSARQGTQHF. The CDR3 nucleotides are TGTGCCAGCAGTGCGAGGCAGGGAACCCAGCATTTT.

The chain uses TRBV4-2 and TRBJ2-2, with TRBD2 as a possible D gene (7 bases). The germline V and J ends were trimmed by 0 bases and 2 bases, with 16 bases remaining between them. The germline V gene has CDR1 LGHNA and CDR2 YNFKEQ. This CDR3 has 18 amino acids. The CDR3 DNA reads TGTGCCAGCAGCCAAGAGAATTGGGGGGGGCGAAACACCGGGGAGCTGTTTTTT. Amino acids: CASSQENWGGRNTGELFF.

This chain joins TRBV28 and TRBJ2-5; 10 positions match TRBD2. Germline CDR1 reads MDHEN; CDR2 reads SYDVKM. J gave up 7 bases and V 6 bases, and 8 bases lay outside the gene matches. The CDR3 sequence is 14 residues long. CDR3 in amino acids: CASRSGGDMGTQYF. CDR3 nucleotides: TGTGCCAGCAGGAGCGGGGGGGATATGGGGACCCAGTACTTC.

This clonotype was seen many times. This chain links TRBV7-2 with TRBJ2-3; the match to TRBD2 covers 9 bases. The germline V gene has CDR1 SGHTA and CDR2 FQGNSA. CDR3 length: 16 residues. The J segment lost 3 bases and the V segment lost 1 base, leaving 5 bases of the junction unmatched. The CDR3, as DNA: TGTGCCAGCAGCTTAGGGCGGGGGGGCGGGACAGATACGCAGTATTTT. This sequence encodes CASSLGRGGGTDTQYF.

This clonotype showed up many times. The chain employs TRBV6-1 and TRBJ2-2; D uncertain. The CDR3 runs 15 residues. Trimming cost V 8 bases and J 1 base, with 14 bases left between them. In germline, CDR1 is MNHNS, CDR2 SASEGT. The CDR3 protein is CASSPPGRNTGELFF. DNA of the CDR3: TGTGCCAGCTCCCCCCCTGGCCGGAACACCGGGGAGCTGTTTTTT.

This clonotype appeared a few times. This chain connects TRBV20-1 to TRBJ2-3; D possibly corresponds to TRBD2 (7 bases). This CDR3 spans 14 amino acids. Trimming pared 1 base from V and 9 bases from J, leaving 17 bases between. Germline loops: CDR1 DFQATT, CDR2 SNEGSKA (reference sequence). The CDR3 nucleotides read TGCAGTGCTAGAGGGGGGGGGGGCCCGCGAACGCAGTATTTT. Translating gives CSARGGGGPRTQYF.

This clonotype was seen ten or more times. The genes are TRBV11-1 and TRBJ1-6; tentatively, D is TRBD1 (5 bases). V was pared by 1 base and J by 9 bases, with 13 bases between. Per the germline V gene, CDR1 is SGHAT and CDR2 is FQDESV (reference sequence). CDR3 length: 15 residues. This CDR3 reads CASSLVGTAASPLHF. In DNA, the CDR3 is TGTGCCAGCAGCTTAGTCGGGACGGCGGCTTCACCCCTCCACTTT.

This clonotype was observed at least ten times. The chain has TRBV11-2 and TRBJ2-3; possibly TRBD1 for D (6 bases). Germline CDR1 reads SGHAT; CDR2 reads FQNNGV. The CDR3 has 13 residues. V lost 2 bases, J lost 6 bases, and 9 bases lay in between. CDR3 bases: TGTGCCAGCAGCTTAAATACAGGGGATACGCAGTATTTT. It translates to CASSLNTGDTQYF.

DNA of the CDR3: TGTGCCAGCAGTGAAGCGGAGGGACAGACCACTGAAGCTTTCTTT. Amino acids: CASSEAEGQTTEAFF. The chain joins TRBV2 to TRBJ1-1, with 7 bases lining up with TRBD1. From germline, CDR1 is SNHLY and CDR2 FYNNEI. Trimming cost V 0 bases and J 4 bases; bases outside gene matches: 5. This CDR3 has 15 residues. The full variable domain, its missing parts supplied by reference TRBV2 and TRBJ1-1, is EPEVTQTPSHQVTQMGQEVILRCVPISNHLYFYWYRQILGQKVEFLVSFYNNEISEKSEIFDDQFSVERPDGSNFTLKIRSTKLEDSAMYFCASSEAEGQTTEAFFGQGTRLTVV.

At least ten counts were recorded for this clonotype. The chain carries TRBV20-1 and TRBJ1-1; D possibly corresponds to TRBD1 (5 bases). The CDR3 loop spans 14 amino acids. Germline V lookup: CDR1 DFQATT, CDR2 SNEGSKA (reference sequence). Trimming shortened V by 5 bases and J by 4 bases, and 17 bases separated the two germline ends. This CDR3 reads CSAALGQVGTEAFF. The DNA for the CDR3 is TGCAGTGCTGCTTTGGGGCAGGTGGGCACTGAAGCTTTCTTT.

As to this clonotype: Being one base from a much bigger clone, this may be a read error. This CDR3 is missing its conserved last phenylalanine or tryptophan, likely due to a read error. The V gene is TRBV14, the J gene TRBJ2-2; D is unclear. The CDR3 spans 17 residues. Germline CDR1 reads SGHDN; CDR2 reads FVKESK. V lost 0 bases, J lost 3 bases, and 14 bases lay in between. CDR3 protein: CASSQDGSSRHTGELFL. The CDR3 coding sequence is TGTGCCAGCAGCCAAGATGGTAGTAGCAGACACACCGGGGAGCTGTTTTTA.

The chain joins TRBV5-1 to TRBJ2-7, with a weak D call TRBD2 (5 bases). Trimming took 5 bases from V and 5 from J, leaving 11 bases between them. This CDR3 has 12 residues. CDR1 is SGHRS and CDR2 is YFSETQ in the germline V gene. The CDR3 reads CASSAARDEQYF. The CDR3 DNA reads TGCGCCAGCAGTGCGGCGCGGGACGAGCAGTACTTC.

This clonotype was seen only a few times. The rearrangement links TRBV7-3 to TRBJ1-6; D is unclear. Germline V gene lookup returns CDR1 SGHTA and CDR2 FQGTGA. Trimming shortened V by 2 bases and J by 5 bases, and 10 bases separated the two germline ends. This CDR3 is 15 amino acids long. The DNA for the CDR3 is TGTGCCAGCAGCTTAGGGATGTCGGATAATTCACCCCTCCACTTT. It translates to CASSLGMSDNSPLHF.

This clonotype was recorded at least ten times. This chain uses TRBV6-5 with TRBJ2-7, with a possible D match to TRBD1 (6 bases). There are 12 residues in the CDR3. Per the germline V gene, CDR1 is MNHEY and CDR2 is SVGAGI. V was trimmed by 7 bases and J by 2 bases, leaving 9 bases between them. CDR3 coding DNA: TGTGCCAGCACGTCAGGGGCCTACGAGCAGTACTTC. This encodes CASTSGAYEQYF.

This clonotype was recorded at least ten times. V usage is TRBV11-1 and J usage is TRBJ2-3; D unclear. V lost 4 bases to trimming and J lost 2 bases, with 10 bases between them. CDR3 size: 14 residues. The germline V gene encodes CDR1 SGHAT and CDR2 FQDESV (reference sequence). The CDR3 DNA sequence: TGTGCCAGCAGCTCTCGGGCCATCACAGATACGCAGTATTTT. As protein: CASSSRAITDTQYF.

This clonotype was seen many times. The rearrangement links TRBV7-2 to TRBJ2-2; D is perhaps TRBD1 (5 bases). Germline V CDR1 and CDR2: SGHTA, FQGNSA. The length of the CDR3 is 14 residues. Trimming stripped 1 base from V and 3 bases from J, with 6 bases between. The CDR3 DNA is TGTGCCAGCAGCTTAGGGGGCCACACCGGGGAGCTGTTTTTT. Translating it yields CASSLGGHTGELFF.

This clonotype occurred many times. This rearrangement joins TRBV6-2 or TRBV6-3 to TRBJ2-4; D may be TRBD1 or TRBD2 (5 bases each). V was pared by 5 bases and J by 6 bases, with 11 bases between. The CDR3 contains 13 residues. CDR1 is MNHEY, CDR2 SVGEGT, per germline. In nucleotides, the CDR3 is TGTGCCAGCAGTAAAGAGGGACGAAACATTCAGTACTTC. Its protein product is CASSKEGRNIQYF.

A few counts support this clonotype. V and J are TRBV29-1 and TRBJ1-2, with 7 bases that match TRBD1. J lost 4 bases, V lost 5 bases, and 16 bases had no gene match. CDR3 length: 16 residues. CDR1 is SQVTM and CDR2 is ANQGSEA in the germline V gene. CDR3 sequence reads: CSVFKGGIKTSYGYTF. CDR3 nucleotide sequence: TGCAGCGTTTTCAAAGGGGGCATAAAAACGAGCTATGGCTACACCTTC.

The sample holds many counts of this clonotype. The chain recombines TRBV25-1 with TRBJ1-5; D gene ambiguous. The CDR3 loop spans 12 amino acids. CDR1 MGHDK and CDR2 SYGVNS come from the germline V gene. Deletions cut 6 bases from V and 8 bases from J, with 11 bases between. CDR3 loop: CASRRATEPQHF. CDR3 sequence (DNA): TGTGCCAGCAGAAGGGCGACGGAGCCCCAGCATTTT. The whole variable domain, filled in from reference TRBV25-1 and TRBJ1-5, reads EADIYQTPRYLVIGTGKKITLECSQTMGHDKMYWYQQDPGMELHLIHYSYGVNSTEKGDLSSESTVSRIRTEHFPLTLESARPSHTSQYLCASRRATEPQHFGDGTRLSIL.

This clonotype was recorded a few times. The chain is built from TRBV5-6 and TRBJ2-1, with TRBD1 as a possible D gene (5 bases). Germline V gene lookup returns CDR1 SGHDT and CDR2 YYEEEE. This CDR3 has 15 residues. V was shortened by 4 bases and J by 0 bases, with 11 bases between the two germline ends. The CDR3 DNA sequence: TGTGCCAGCAGCCAAAGACAGCGCTCCTACAATGAGCAGTTCTTC. It encodes CASSQRQRSYNEQFF.